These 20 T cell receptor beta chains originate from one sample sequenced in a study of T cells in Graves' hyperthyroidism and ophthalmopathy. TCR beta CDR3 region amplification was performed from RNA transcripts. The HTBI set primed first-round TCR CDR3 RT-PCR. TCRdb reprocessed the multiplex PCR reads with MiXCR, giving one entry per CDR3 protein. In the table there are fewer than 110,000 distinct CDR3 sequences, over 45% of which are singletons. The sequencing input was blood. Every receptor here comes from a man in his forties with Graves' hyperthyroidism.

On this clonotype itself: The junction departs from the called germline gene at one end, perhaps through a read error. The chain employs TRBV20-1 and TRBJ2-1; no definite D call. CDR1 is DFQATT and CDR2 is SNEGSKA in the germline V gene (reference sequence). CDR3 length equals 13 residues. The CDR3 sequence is CSSRGAAHNGQFF. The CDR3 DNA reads TGCAGTAGTCGAGGCGCTGCACACAATGGGCAGTTCTTC.

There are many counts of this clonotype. Here the CDR3 reads CSARLNYGYTF. The CDR3 coding sequence is TGCAGTGCTAGACTTAACTATGGCTACACCTTC. This chain links TRBV20-1 with TRBJ1-2; D unresolved. The CDR3 length is 11 residues. The ends were cut back, 2 bases at V and 1 base at J, with 2 bases in the middle. The germline CDR1 and CDR2 sequences are DFQATT and SNEGSKA (reference sequence).

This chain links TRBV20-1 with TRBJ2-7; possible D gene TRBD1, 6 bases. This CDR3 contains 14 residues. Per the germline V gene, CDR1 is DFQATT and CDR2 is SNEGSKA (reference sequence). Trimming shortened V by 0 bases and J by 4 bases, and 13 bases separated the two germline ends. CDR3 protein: CSARDQGGAYEQYF. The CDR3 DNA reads TGCAGTGCTAGAGATCAAGGGGGAGCTTACGAGCAGTACTTC.

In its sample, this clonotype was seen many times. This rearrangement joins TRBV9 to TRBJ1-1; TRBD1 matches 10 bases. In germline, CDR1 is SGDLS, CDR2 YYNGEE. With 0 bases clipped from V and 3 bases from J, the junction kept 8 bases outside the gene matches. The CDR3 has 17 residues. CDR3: CASSVVIGTGADTEAFF. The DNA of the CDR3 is TGTGCCAGCAGCGTAGTTATCGGGACAGGGGCGGACACTGAAGCTTTCTTT.

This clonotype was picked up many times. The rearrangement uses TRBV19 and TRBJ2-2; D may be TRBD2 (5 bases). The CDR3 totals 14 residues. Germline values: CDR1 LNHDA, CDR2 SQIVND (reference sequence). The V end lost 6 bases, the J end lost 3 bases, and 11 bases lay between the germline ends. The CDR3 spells CASSTRGYTGELFF. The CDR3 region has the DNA TGTGCCAGTAGCACCCGAGGGTACACCGGGGAGCTGTTTTTT.

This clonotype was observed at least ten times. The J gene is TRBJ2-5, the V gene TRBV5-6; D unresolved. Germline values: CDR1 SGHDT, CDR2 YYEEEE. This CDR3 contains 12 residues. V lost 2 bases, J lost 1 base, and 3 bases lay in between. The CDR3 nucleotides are TGTGCCAGCAGCTTATCCCAAGAGACCCAGTACTTC. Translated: CASSLSQETQYF.

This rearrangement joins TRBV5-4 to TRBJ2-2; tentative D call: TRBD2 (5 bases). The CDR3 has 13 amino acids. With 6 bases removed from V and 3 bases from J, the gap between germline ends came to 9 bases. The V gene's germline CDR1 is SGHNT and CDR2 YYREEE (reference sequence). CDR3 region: CASNDGDTGELFF. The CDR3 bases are TGTGCCAGCAACGACGGGGACACCGGGGAGCTGTTTTTT. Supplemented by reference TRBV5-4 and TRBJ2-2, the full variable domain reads ETGVTQSPTHLIKTRGQQVTLRCSSQSGHNTVSWYQQALGQGPQFIFQYYREEENGRGNFPPRFSGLQFPNYSSELNVNALELDDSALYLCASNDGDTGELFFGEGSRLTVL.

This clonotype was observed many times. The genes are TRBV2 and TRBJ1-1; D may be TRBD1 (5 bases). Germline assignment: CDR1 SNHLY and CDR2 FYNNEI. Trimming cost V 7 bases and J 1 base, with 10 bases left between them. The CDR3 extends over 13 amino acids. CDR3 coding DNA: TGTGCCAGCACATACAGGCCGAACACTGAAGCTTTCTTT. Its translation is CASTYRPNTEAFF.

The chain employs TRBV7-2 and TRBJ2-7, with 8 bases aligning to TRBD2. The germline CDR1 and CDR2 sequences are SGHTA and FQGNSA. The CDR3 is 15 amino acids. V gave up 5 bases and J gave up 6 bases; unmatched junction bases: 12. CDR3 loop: CASSPQAGETCEQYF. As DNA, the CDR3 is TGTGCCAGCAGCCCACAAGCGGGAGAGACCTGCGAGCAGTACTTC.

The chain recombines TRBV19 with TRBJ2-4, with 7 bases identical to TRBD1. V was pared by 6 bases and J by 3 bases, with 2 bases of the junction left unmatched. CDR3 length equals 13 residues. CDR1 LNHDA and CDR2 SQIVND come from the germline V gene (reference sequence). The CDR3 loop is CASSGDSKNIQYF. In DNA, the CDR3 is TGTGCCAGTAGCGGGGACAGCAAAAACATTCAGTACTTC. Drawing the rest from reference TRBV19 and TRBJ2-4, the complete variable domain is DGGITQSPKYLFRKEGQNVTLSCEQNLNHDAMYWYRQDPGQGLRLIYYSQIVNDFQKGDIAEGYSVSREKKESFPLTVTSAQKNPTAFYLCASSGDSKNIQYFGAGTRLSVL.

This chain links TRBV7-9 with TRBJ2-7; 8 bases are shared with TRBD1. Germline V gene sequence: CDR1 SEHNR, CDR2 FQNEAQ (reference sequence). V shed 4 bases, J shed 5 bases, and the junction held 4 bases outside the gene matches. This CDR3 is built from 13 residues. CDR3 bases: TGTGCCAGCAGCTCGACAGGGGCCCACGAGCAGTACTTC. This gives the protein CASSSTGAHEQYF.

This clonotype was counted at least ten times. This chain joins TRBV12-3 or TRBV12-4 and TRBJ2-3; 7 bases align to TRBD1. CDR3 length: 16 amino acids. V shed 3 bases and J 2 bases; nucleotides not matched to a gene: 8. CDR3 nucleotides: TGTGCCAGCAGTTTTATGTCCGGGACAGCCACAGATACGCAGTATTTT. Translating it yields CASSFMSGTATDTQYF.

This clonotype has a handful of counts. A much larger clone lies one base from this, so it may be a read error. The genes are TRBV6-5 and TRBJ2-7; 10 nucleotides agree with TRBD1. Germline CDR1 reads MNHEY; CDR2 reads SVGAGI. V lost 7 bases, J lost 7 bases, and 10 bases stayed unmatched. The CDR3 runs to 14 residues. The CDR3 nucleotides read TGTGCCAGCATAGGGACAGGGGAGGCCAGGGAGCAGTACTTC. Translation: CASIGTGEAREQYF.

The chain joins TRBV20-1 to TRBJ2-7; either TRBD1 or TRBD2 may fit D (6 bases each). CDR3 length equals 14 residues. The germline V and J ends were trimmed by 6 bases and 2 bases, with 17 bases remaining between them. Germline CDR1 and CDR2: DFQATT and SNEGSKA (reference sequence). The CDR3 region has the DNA TGCAGTGCCACGTTAGGGGGAGGCCCCTACGAGCAGTACTTC. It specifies CSATLGGGPYEQYF.

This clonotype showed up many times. CDR3 nucleotide sequence: TGTGCCAGCAGCGAGACTAGCGAGAGGACAGATGAGCAGTTCTTC. Residues: CASSETSERTDEQFF. V gene TRBV9 combines with J gene TRBJ2-1; 8 nucleotides align to TRBD2. CDR3 length equals 15 residues. From germline, CDR1 is SGDLS and CDR2 YYNGEE. The V gene end was trimmed by 3 bases and the J gene end by 8 bases; junction bases not matched to a gene: 10.

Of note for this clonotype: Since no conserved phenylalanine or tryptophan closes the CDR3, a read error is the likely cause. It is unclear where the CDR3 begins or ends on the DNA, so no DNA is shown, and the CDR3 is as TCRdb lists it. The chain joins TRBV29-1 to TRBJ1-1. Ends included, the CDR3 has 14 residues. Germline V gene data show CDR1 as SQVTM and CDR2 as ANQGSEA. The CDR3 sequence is CRVDLAGAYNEQFC.

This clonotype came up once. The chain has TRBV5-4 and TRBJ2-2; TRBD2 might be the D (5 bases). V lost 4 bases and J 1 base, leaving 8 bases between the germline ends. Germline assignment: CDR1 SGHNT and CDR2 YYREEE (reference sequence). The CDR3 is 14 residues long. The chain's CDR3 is CASSPAGNTGELFF. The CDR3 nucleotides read TGTGCCAGCAGCCCGGCGGGGAACACCGGGGAGCTGTTTTTT.

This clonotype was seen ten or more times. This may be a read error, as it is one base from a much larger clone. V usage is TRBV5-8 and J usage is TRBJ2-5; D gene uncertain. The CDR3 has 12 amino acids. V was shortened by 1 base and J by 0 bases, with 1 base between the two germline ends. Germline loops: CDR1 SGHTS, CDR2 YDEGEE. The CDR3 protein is CASSLYQETQYF. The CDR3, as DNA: TGTGCCAGCAGCTTGTACCAAGAGACCCAGTACTTC.

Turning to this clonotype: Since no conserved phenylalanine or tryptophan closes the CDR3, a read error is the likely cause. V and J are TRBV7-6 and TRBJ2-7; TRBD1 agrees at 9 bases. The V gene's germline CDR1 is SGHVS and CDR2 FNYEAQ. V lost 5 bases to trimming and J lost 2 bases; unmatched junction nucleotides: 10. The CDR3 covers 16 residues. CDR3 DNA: TGTGCCAGCAGCAGGAACCGGGACAGGGTCACCTACGAGCAGTACTAC. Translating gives CASSRNRDRVTYEQYY.

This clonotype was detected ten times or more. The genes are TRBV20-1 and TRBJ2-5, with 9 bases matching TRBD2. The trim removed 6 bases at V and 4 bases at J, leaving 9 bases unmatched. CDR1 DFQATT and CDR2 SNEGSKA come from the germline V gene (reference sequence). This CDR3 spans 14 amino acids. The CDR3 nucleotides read TGCAGTGCGAATAGCGGGAGATTGGCAGAGACCCAGTACTTC. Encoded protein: CSANSGRLAETQYF.